The 16 T cell receptor beta chains in this list originate from one sample, sequenced in a study of blood T cell repertoires in COVID-19. Method: immunoSEQ multiplex PCR; TCRdb's copy keeps in-frame clones and lacks some. The sample yields around 300,000 clones, approximately 89% seen once. The sequenced sample was PBMCs or T cells enriched from blood (not recorded which). The source is a woman aged 25 to 39 who had recovered from COVID-19.

V and J are TRBV10-3 and TRBJ2-7, with D possibly TRBD1 on 6 matching bases. The ends were cut back, 4 bases at V and 3 bases at J, with 10 bases in the middle. CDR3 length: 13 residues. The germline V gene has CDR1 ENHRY and CDR2 SYGVKD. The CDR3 DNA is TGTGCCATCAGTGTGACAGGCAACTACGAGCAGTACTTC. Encoded protein: CAISVTGNYEQYF.

The chain combines TRBV19 with TRBJ2-6; tentative D call: TRBD2 (5 bases). Germline V gene data show CDR1 as LNHDA and CDR2 as SQIVND (reference sequence). The CDR3 covers 15 residues. Trimming pared 5 bases from V and 0 bases from J, leaving 8 bases between. CDR3 protein: CASSPRGSGANVLTF. DNA for the CDR3: TGTGCCAGTAGTCCTCGGGGCTCTGGGGCCAACGTCCTGACTTTC. Based on the CDR3 plus reference TRBV19 and TRBJ2-6, the full variable domain is DGGITQSPKYLFRKEGQNVTLSCEQNLNHDAMYWYRQDPGQGLRLIYYSQIVNDFQKGDIAEGYSVSREKKESFPLTVTSAQKNPTAFYLCASSPRGSGANVLTFGAGSRLTVL.

This chain links TRBV15 with TRBJ2-6; D might be TRBD1 (5 bases). CDR3 length equals 15 residues. V was trimmed by 3 bases and J by 1 base, leaving 7 bases between them. Per the germline V gene, CDR1 is LNHNV and CDR2 is YYDKDF (reference sequence). CDR3 residues: CATSRRQSGANVLTF. Written as DNA, the CDR3 is TGTGCCACCAGCAGGAGACAGTCTGGGGCCAACGTCCTGACTTTC.

The chain carries TRBV10-3 and TRBJ2-5; 8 nucleotides align to TRBD2. J lost 5 bases, V lost 6 bases, and 8 bases had no gene match. CDR3 length equals 14 residues. In germline, CDR1 is ENHRY, CDR2 SYGVKD. CDR3 in amino acids: CAISPGLVEETQYF. The CDR3 nucleotides read TGTGCCATCAGCCCGGGACTAGTGGAGGAGACCCAGTACTTC.

V usage is TRBV7-9 and J usage is TRBJ1-2; D is perhaps TRBD1 (6 bases). The CDR3 runs to 16 residues. The ends were cut back, 5 bases at V and 8 bases at J, with 24 bases in the middle. Looked up from germline, CDR1 is SEHNR and CDR2 is FQNEAQ (reference sequence). The CDR3, as DNA: TGTGCCAGCAGCCCGGCGGGTGCGGGGGGCATCGCCGGCTACACCTTC. Protein sequence: CASSPAGAGGIAGYTF.

This chain's CDR3 is CASSFAGGSYEQYF. CDR3 DNA: TGTGCCAGCAGTTTCGCGGGAGGGTCCTACGAGCAGTACTTC. V is TRBV7-9 and J is TRBJ2-7, with 9 bases lining up with TRBD2. Germline trimming cut 6 bases from V and 1 base from J; bases unmatched to any gene: 4. There are 14 residues in the CDR3. Per the germline V gene, CDR1 is SEHNR and CDR2 is FQNEAQ (reference sequence).

Only one count was recorded for this clone. The CDR3 DNA sequence: TGTGCCAGCAGTGAATATCGGGGGGATGGGGACACCATATATTTT. This translates into CASSEYRGDGDTIYF. This chain uses TRBV25-1 with TRBJ1-3, with D possibly matching TRBD1 (5 bases). Trimming left V 0 bases short and J 8 bases short, with 14 bases between. Germline CDR1 MGHDK, CDR2 SYGVNS. CDR3 length: 15 residues. Combining the CDR3 with reference TRBV25-1 and TRBJ1-3 gives the whole variable domain EADIYQTPRYLVIGTGKKITLECSQTMGHDKMYWYQQDPGMELHLIHYSYGVNSTEKGDLSSESTVSRIRTEHFPLTLESARPSHTSQYLCASSEYRGDGDTIYFGEGSWLTVV.

The V call is TRBV7-2, the J call TRBJ1-1, with D perhaps matching TRBD1 (5 bases). From germline, CDR1 is SGHTA and CDR2 FQGNSA. The V end lost 5 bases, the J end lost 5 bases, and 15 bases lay between the germline ends. CDR3 size: 14 residues. The chain's CDR3 is CASSTGPEGTEAFF. As DNA, the CDR3 is TGTGCCAGCAGCACAGGCCCAGAAGGAACTGAAGCTTTCTTT.

In regard to this clone: The germline gene is not matched at one end of the junction; a read error may be the cause. This chain links TRBV7-7 with TRBJ2-1; 11 nucleotides agree with TRBD2. This CDR3 comprises 15 residues. Germline V gene data show CDR1 as SSHAT and CDR2 as FNYEAQ (reference sequence). The CDR3 DNA is TGTGCTAGCAGCTTGGGTAGCGGGAGGGACAATGAGCAGTTCTTC. Amino acids: CASSLGSGRDNEQFF.

This clone has just a few counts. This sequence joins TRBV5-6 and TRBJ2-7; possible D gene TRBD1, 6 bases. Germline V CDR1 and CDR2: SGHDT, YYEEEE. The CDR3 runs to 17 residues. With 4 bases removed from V and 3 bases from J, the gap between germline ends came to 23 bases. CDR3 coding DNA: TGTGCCAGCAGCCCCGTGGAGACAGGACCCCTCCGCTACGAGCAGTACTTC. It encodes CASSPVETGPLRYEQYF.

The chain couples TRBV27 to TRBJ1-1, with 7 positions matching TRBD1. Germline V gene data show CDR1 as MNHEY and CDR2 as SMNVEV (reference sequence). V lost 0 bases to trimming and J lost 11 bases; unmatched junction nucleotides: 6. This CDR3 has 13 amino acids. In nucleotides, the CDR3 is TGTGCCAGCAGTTTATCAGGACAGGCGGTGGCTTTCTTT. Amino acids: CASSLSGQAVAFF.

The genes are TRBV7-2 and TRBJ2-3; TRBD2 agrees at 8 bases. Germline trimming cut 2 bases from V and 4 bases from J; bases unmatched to any gene: 5. CDR3 length: 15 residues. The germline gives CDR1 SGHTA, CDR2 FQGNSA. CDR3 coding DNA: TGTGCCAGCAGCTTAATTAGCGGGATCTCAGATACGCAGTATTTT. Translated: CASSLISGISDTQYF.

V is TRBV4-1 and J is TRBJ1-4; perhaps TRBD1 as D (5 bases). CDR1 and CDR2 (germline): MGHRA, YSYEKL. The V gene lost 5 bases and the J gene lost 0 bases, with 10 bases spanning the gap. The CDR3 spans 15 residues. The CDR3 here is CASSGGVATNEKLFF. CDR3 bases: TGCGCCAGCAGCGGAGGGGTAGCAACTAATGAAAAACTGTTTTTT.

The chain carries TRBV7-2 and TRBJ1-2; D is perhaps TRBD1 (5 bases). Germline lookup yields CDR1 SGHTA and CDR2 FQGNSA. This CDR3 is 16 amino acids long. V lost 1 base to trimming and J lost 5 bases, with 17 bases between them. The CDR3 DNA is TGTGCCAGCAGCTTAGATTTTCTACAGGTCGGGTATGGCTACACCTTC. Its translation is CASSLDFLQVGYGYTF.

This chain links TRBV6-5 with TRBJ1-1, with TRBD1 identical over 9 bases. The CDR3 spans 15 residues. V was pared by 6 bases and J by 3 bases, with 8 bases of the junction left unmatched. CDR1 and CDR2 (germline): MNHEY, SVGAGI. DNA for the CDR3: TGTGCCAGCAGGATAGGGACAGGGCTTCACACTGAAGCTTTCTTT. It translates to CASRIGTGLHTEAFF.

In its sample, this clone was seen once. V and J are TRBV29-1 and TRBJ2-3; 7 bases align to TRBD1. V was pared by 7 bases and J by 4 bases, with 11 bases of the junction left unmatched. The germline gives CDR1 SQVTM, CDR2 ANQGSEA. The CDR3 contains 14 residues. CDR3 protein: CSGGTGVYPDTQYF. The CDR3 nucleotides are TGCAGCGGAGGTACAGGGGTCTACCCAGATACGCAGTATTTT.